The present T cell receptor beta chain was sequenced within a study of blood T cell repertoires in COVID-19. There are 14 residues in the CDR3. V lost 0 bases to trimming and J lost 1 base, with 6 bases between them. Germline lookup yields CDR1 LGHDT and CDR2 YNNKEL (reference sequence). Some clones are missing from TCRdb's copy, which holds only in-frame ones; the method was immunoSEQ multiplex PCR. Of some 280,000 clones listed, over 80% are singletons. This clone was counted between two and nine times. Material for sequencing was peripheral blood. This clonotype was obtained from a woman between 50 and 59 years old with active or convalescent COVID-19. This chain connects TRBV3-1 (or the pseudogene TRBV3-2) to TRBJ1-1; D gene ambiguous. The CDR3 DNA reads TGTGCCAGCAGCCAAGATAACGGGAACACTGAAGCTTTCTTT. Protein product: CASSQDNGNTEAFF.